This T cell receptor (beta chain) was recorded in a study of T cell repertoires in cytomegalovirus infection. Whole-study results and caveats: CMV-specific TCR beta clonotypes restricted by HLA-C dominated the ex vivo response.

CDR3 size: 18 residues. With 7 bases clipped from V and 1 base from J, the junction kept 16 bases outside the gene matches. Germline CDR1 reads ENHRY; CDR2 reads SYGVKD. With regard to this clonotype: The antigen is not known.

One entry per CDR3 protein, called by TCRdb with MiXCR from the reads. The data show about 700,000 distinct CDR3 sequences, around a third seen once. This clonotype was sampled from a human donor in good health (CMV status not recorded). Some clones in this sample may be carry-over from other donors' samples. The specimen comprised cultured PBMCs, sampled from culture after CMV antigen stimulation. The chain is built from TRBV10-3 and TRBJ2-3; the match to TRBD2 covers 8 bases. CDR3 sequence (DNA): TGTGCCATCAAGGAAGGCCCGGCCGCGGGGGGTCGCACAGATACGCAGTATTTT. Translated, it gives CAIKEGPAAGGRTDTQYF.